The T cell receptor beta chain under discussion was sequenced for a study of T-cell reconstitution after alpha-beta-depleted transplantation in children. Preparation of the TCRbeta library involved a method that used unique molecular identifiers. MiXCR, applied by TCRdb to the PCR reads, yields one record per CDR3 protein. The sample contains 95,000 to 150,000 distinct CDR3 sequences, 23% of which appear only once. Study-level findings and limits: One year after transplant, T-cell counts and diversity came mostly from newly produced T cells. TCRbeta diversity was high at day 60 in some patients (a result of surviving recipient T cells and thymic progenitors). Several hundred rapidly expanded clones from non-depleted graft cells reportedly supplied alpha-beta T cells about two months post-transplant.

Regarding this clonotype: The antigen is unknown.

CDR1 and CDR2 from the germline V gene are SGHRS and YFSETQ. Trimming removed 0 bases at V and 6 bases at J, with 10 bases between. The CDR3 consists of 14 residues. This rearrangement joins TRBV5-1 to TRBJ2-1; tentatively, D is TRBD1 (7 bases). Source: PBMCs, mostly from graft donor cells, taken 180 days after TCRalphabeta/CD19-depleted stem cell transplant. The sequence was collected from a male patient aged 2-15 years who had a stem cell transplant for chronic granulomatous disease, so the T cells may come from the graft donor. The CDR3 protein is CASSLAGDSNEQFF. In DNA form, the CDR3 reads TGCGCCAGCAGCTTGGCGGGGGACAGCAATGAGCAGTTCTTC. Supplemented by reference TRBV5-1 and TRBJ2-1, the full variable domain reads KAGVTQTPRYLIKTRGQQVTLSCSPISGHRSVSWYQQTPGQGLQFLFEYFSETQRNKGNFPGRFSGRQFSNSRSEMNVSTLELGDSALYLCASSLAGDSNEQFFGPGTRLTVL.